This TCR beta chain was found in a study of T cell responses to AZD1222 COVID-19 vaccine. Whole-study findings and limits: Clonal diversity was possibly underestimated, and white British individuals and females predominated among donors. Nearly half of spike-specific TCRs reportedly go after variant regions that carry no mutations.

Worth noting for this clone: Its antigen remains unidentified.

Assay: immunoSEQ multiplex PCR; the TCRdb copy retains only in-frame clones and omits some. The sample shows 150,000 to 200,000 clones, about 90% of them seen only once. This sequence was found in an adult in good health. This material consisted of peripheral blood, taken on day 0 of AZD1222 vaccination.

In DNA form, the CDR3 reads TGTGCCAGTAGTTTGGGACCCACCTACGAGCAGTACTTC. It translates to CASSLGPTYEQYF. The genes are TRBV19 and TRBJ2-7; D tentatively fits TRBD1 or TRBD2 (5 bases each). The V and J ends lost 5 bases and 2 bases respectively, with 10 bases between them. Germline assignment: CDR1 LNHDA and CDR2 SQIVND (reference sequence). The CDR3 is 13 residues long.